A single sample is the source of the 14 T cell receptor beta chains below, sequenced in a study of post-analysis software for immune sequencing data. Broader study findings: The study found TRBV5-6, TRBV5-1 and TRBV20-1 among about 5 TRBV segments more frequent in patients than controls.

What these receptors recognize is not known. Unique molecular identifiers were present in the TCR beta cDNA libraries. TCRdb re-derived calls from the PCR reads in MiXCR, one entry per CDR3 protein. The sample carries 700,000 to 900,000 distinct CDR3 sequences, more than 45% recorded once. Source material: blood. All receptors derive from a girl between 5 and 17 years old with multiple sclerosis.

Only a few counts were recorded for this clonotype. The chain uses TRBV7-2 and TRBJ2-1; 14 bases match TRBD2. Germline V gene sequence: CDR1 SGHTA, CDR2 FQGNSA. V was clipped by 5 bases and J by 7 bases; unmatched bases: 4. CDR3 length: 15 residues. The DNA of the CDR3 is TGTGCCAGCAGCCTCCGGACTAGCGGGGGGAATGAGCAGTTCTTC. Translating it yields CASSLRTSGGNEQFF.

The V gene is TRBV20-1, the J gene TRBJ2-3; 7 nucleotides align to TRBD2. V lost 7 bases and J lost 5; bases outside the gene matches: 6. The CDR3 extends over 12 amino acids. Germline assignment: CDR1 DFQATT and CDR2 SNEGSKA (reference sequence). CDR3 region: CSVPGLKDTQYF. CDR3 sequence (DNA): TGCAGTGTCCCGGGACTAAAAGATACGCAGTATTTT.

This chain joins TRBV10-3 and TRBJ1-1; D is uncertain. Deletions cut 4 bases from V and 7 bases from J, with 13 bases between. The CDR3 runs 13 residues. Germline CDR1 is ENHRY and CDR2 is SYGVKD. CDR3 in amino acids: CAISARMRGEAFF. The CDR3 DNA sequence: TGTGCCATCAGTGCTCGGATGCGGGGTGAAGCTTTCTTT.

V and J are TRBV2 and TRBJ2-1; D assignment may be TRBD1 or TRBD2 (6 bases each). The V and J ends lost 7 bases and 9 bases respectively, with 10 bases between them. CDR3 size: 11 residues. Germline V gene lookup returns CDR1 SNHLY and CDR2 FYNNEI. The DNA for the CDR3 is TGTGCCAGCATGGGGGGCTTTGAGCAGTTCTTC. Amino acids: CASMGGFEQFF. Full variable domain (rest looked up from reference TRBV2 and TRBJ2-1): EPEVTQTPSHQVTQMGQEVILRCVPISNHLYFYWYRQILGQKVEFLVSFYNNEISEKSEIFDDQFSVERPDGSNFTLKIRSTKLEDSAMYFCASMGGFEQFFGPGTRLTVL.

V gene TRBV7-2 combines with J gene TRBJ2-7; D gene ambiguous. V shed 4 bases and J shed 6 bases, with 13 bases lying between them. Germline loops: CDR1 SGHTA, CDR2 FQGNSA. The CDR3 loop spans 13 amino acids. CDR3 nucleotide sequence: TGTGCCAGCAGCTATTTGCCTATCACCGAGCAGTACTTC. Translation gives CASSYLPITEQYF.

This chain connects TRBV28 to TRBJ2-5; 9 positions match TRBD1. CDR1 and CDR2 from the germline V gene are MDHEN and SYDVKM. The CDR3 runs to 16 residues. V trimming: 1 base; J trimming: 1 base; junction bases outside the gene matches: 4. In nucleotides, the CDR3 is TGTGCCAGCAGTTTATTTACAGGGGGCGGCCAAGAGACCCAGTACTTC. Protein sequence: CASSLFTGGGQETQYF. Looking up the rest from reference TRBV28 and TRBJ2-5 gives the full variable domain: DVKVTQSSRYLVKRTGEKVFLECVQDMDHENMFWYRQDPGLGLRLIYFSYDVKMKEKGDIPEGYSVSREKKERFSLILESASTNQTSMYLCASSLFTGGGQETQYFGPGTRLLVL.

This clonotype was counted between two and nine times. The V call is TRBV7-9, the J call TRBJ1-2; 11 bases fit TRBD1. Germline V CDR1 and CDR2: SEHNR, FQNEAQ (reference sequence). The CDR3 totals 15 residues. V lost 4 bases and J lost 6; bases outside the gene matches: 7. This CDR3 is CASSSPPGQGDGYTF. Written as DNA, the CDR3 is TGTGCCAGCAGCTCCCCTCCGGGACAGGGGGATGGCTACACCTTC. The full variable domain, completed using reference TRBV7-9 and TRBJ1-2, is DTGVSQNPRHKITKRGQNVTFRCDPISEHNRLYWYRQTLGQGPEFLTYFQNEAQLEKSRLLSDRFSAERPKGSFSTLEIQRTEQGDSAMYLCASSSPPGQGDGYTFGSGTRLTVV.

V and J are TRBV5-1 and TRBJ1-1; possible D gene TRBD1, 6 bases. V lost 0 bases and J 7 bases, leaving 16 bases between the germline ends. Germline V gives CDR1 SGHRS, CDR2 YFSETQ. The CDR3 runs to 15 residues. The CDR3 bases are TGCGCCAGCAGCTTGGCCGGGCAGAGGGGGGATGAAGCTTTCTTT. As protein: CASSLAGQRGDEAFF.

The chain combines TRBV7-6 with TRBJ2-5; no reliable D call. The CDR3 length is 14 residues. V dropped 1 base and J dropped 0 bases, with 6 bases sitting between them. Germline assignment: CDR1 SGHVS and CDR2 FNYEAQ. CDR3 coding DNA: TGTGCCAGCAGCTTAGAGGCAGACCAAGAGACCCAGTACTTC. As protein: CASSLEADQETQYF.

This clonotype was seen only a few times. J is TRBJ1-2 and V is TRBV5-5; D gene uncertain. This CDR3 has 15 amino acids. Germline-derived CDR1 and CDR2 are SGHKS and YYEKEE (reference sequence). The V end lost 5 bases, the J end lost 3 bases, and 17 bases lay between the germline ends. CDR3 coding DNA: TGTGCCAGCAGTTTGCACACCAGGTCGGACTATGGCTACACCTTC. Protein sequence: CASSLHTRSDYGYTF.

V usage is TRBV12-3 or TRBV12-4 and J usage is TRBJ2-1, with D possibly matching TRBD1 (5 bases). This CDR3 region has 11 residues. With 7 bases removed from V and 10 bases from J, the gap between germline ends came to 11 bases. The CDR3 loop reads CASTYQGEQFF. The CDR3 nucleotides read TGTGCCAGCACCTACCAGGGAGAGCAGTTCTTC.

This clonotype showed up just a few times. The gene calls are TRBV20-1 and TRBJ2-1; 8 nucleotides align to TRBD2. The CDR3 runs to 14 residues. CDR1 is DFQATT and CDR2 is SNEGSKA in the germline V gene (reference sequence). V shed 6 bases, J shed 5 bases, and the junction held 9 bases outside the gene matches. CDR3 DNA sequence: TGCAGTGCCTCTCTAGCGGGCCTGCACAATGAGCAGTTCTTC. Translation gives CSASLAGLHNEQFF.

The V call is TRBV9, the J call TRBJ2-7, with D possibly being TRBD1 (6 bases). Trimming took 7 bases from V and 2 from J, leaving 13 bases between them. CDR3 length: 13 residues. Germline-derived CDR1 and CDR2 are SGDLS and YYNGEE. The CDR3 coding sequence is TGTGCCAGCGGGGGCCGGGATACCTACGAGCAGTACTTC. Translated, it gives CASGGRDTYEQYF.

This clonotype was detected a few times. This chain uses TRBV12-3 or TRBV12-4 with TRBJ2-7; TRBD1 might be the D (6 bases). Trimming cost V 5 bases and J 5 bases, with 13 bases left between them. The CDR3 loop spans 13 amino acids. The CDR3, as DNA: TGTGCCAGCAGTGCTACAGGGCCCCACGAGCAGTACTTC. This translates into CASSATGPHEQYF.